Below are 7 T cell receptor beta chains sequenced from a single sample in a study of T cell repertoires in cytomegalovirus infection (dated by TCRdb to between 2017 and 2020). The sequencer was an Illumina HiSeq 1500. The raw public data were reprocessed by TCRdb itself: fastp quality trimming at Q25, MiXCR clonotype calling, in-frame beta chains only. Identical CDR3 proteins give one entry, which carries the most common genes and DNA. This sample lists fewer than 900,000 distinct CDR3 sequences; around 29% were detected once. Approximately 14% of the sample is in the top ten clones. The meaning of the sample's treatment or condition label: in vitro stimulation with specific CMV peptide epitopes to enrich CMV-specific T cells. No cognate antigen is known for these TCRs. The sequencing used cultured CD8+ T cells from PBMCs, collected from culture after CMV antigen stimulation. These receptor sequences come from a human donor in good health (CMV status not recorded). Some clones in this sample may be carry-over from other donors' samples.

Notes on this clonotype: A much larger clone lies one base from this, so it may be a read error. The CDR3: CASCRILTGANTEAFF. The CDR3 nucleotides are TGTGCCAGCTGCCGAATCTTGACAGGGGCTAACACTGAAGCTTTCTTT. This sequence joins TRBV7-6 and TRBJ1-1; TRBD1 aligns across 8 bases. Germline V lookup: CDR1 SGHVS, CDR2 FNYEAQ. The junction had 13 bases not matched to a gene; V was cut back by 8 bases and J by 2 bases. CDR3 length: 16 residues.

This chain joins TRBV6-2 or TRBV6-3 and TRBJ2-1, with TRBD1 matching over 10 bases. CDR3 length: 16 amino acids. J gave up 8 bases and V 3 bases, and 10 bases lay outside the gene matches. In germline, CDR1 is MNHEY, CDR2 SVGEGT. CDR3 region: CASSYRSGTGADEQFF. CDR3 DNA: TGTGCCAGCAGTTATAGGTCCGGGACAGGGGCCGATGAGCAGTTCTTC.

This clonotype was seen a few times. The gene calls are TRBV27 and TRBJ1-1; the D is unclear. V lost 0 bases, J lost 1 base, and 9 bases lay in between. Germline CDR1 reads MNHEY; CDR2 reads SMNVEV (reference sequence). The CDR3 is made up of 15 amino acids. The CDR3 is CASSLSGQRNTEAFF. The CDR3 DNA is TGTGCCAGCAGTTTATCGGGCCAGCGGAACACTGAAGCTTTCTTT.

The chain links TRBV7-9 to TRBJ2-7; D might be TRBD1 (6 bases). The CDR3 sequence is 14 residues long. The V gene lost 1 base and the J gene lost 5 bases, with 12 bases spanning the gap. Germline CDR1 and CDR2: SEHNR and FQNEAQ (reference sequence). The CDR3 bases are TGTGCCAGCAGCTTAGGGGGGCTCGTGGACGAGCAGTACGTC. Encoded protein: CASSLGGLVDEQYV.

In its sample, this clonotype was seen many times. The V call is TRBV27, the J call TRBJ1-1; no reliable D call. Looked up from germline, CDR1 is MNHEY and CDR2 is SMNVEV (reference sequence). Trimming left V 6 bases short and J 0 bases short, with 14 bases between. The CDR3 sequence is 15 residues long. The CDR3 coding sequence is TGTGCCAGCAGCAAATGGGGTGGGATGAACACTGAAGCTTTCTTT. It specifies CASSKWGGMNTEAFF.

This rearrangement joins TRBV19 to TRBJ1-1; D is unclear. The CDR3 loop spans 13 amino acids. V was trimmed by 8 bases and J by 1 base, leaving 11 bases between them. Germline V CDR1 and CDR2: LNHDA, SQIVND (reference sequence). For the CDR3, the DNA is TGTGCCAGTCTTACCGCGGGGAACACTGAAGCTTTCTTT. Protein: CASLTAGNTEAFF.

The chain joins TRBV12-3 or TRBV12-4 to TRBJ2-5; unclear D gene. The CDR3 totals 15 residues. Trimming left V 6 bases short and J 3 bases short, with 17 bases between. The CDR3 DNA follows: TGTGCCAGCAGAGGGATTTTTGAGCCGAAAGAGACCCAGTACTTC. It is translated as CASRGIFEPKETQYF.